These 17 T cell receptor beta chains share one sample of origin, sequenced in a study of CXCR3-negative and CXCR3-positive naive CD8 T cells. UMI-labeled 5' RACE yielded the TRB cDNA libraries. TCRdb reprocessed the 5' RACE reads and keeps a single row for each CDR3 protein, giving no DNA. In all, the sample yields about 130,000 distinct CDR3 sequences. The material sequenced was naive CXCR3- CD8+ T cells from blood. Subset described: CD45RO-CCR7+CD27+CD95- naive CD8+ T cells lacking CXCR3 (TNR3-). All receptors come from a human donor in good health. Some clones in this sample may be carry-over from other donors' samples.

The gene calls are TRBV18 and TRBJ2-1; there is no DNA to check the TCRdb D call of TRBD2. Germline values: CDR1 KGHSH, CDR2 LQKENI. The CDR3 contains 17 residues. CDR3 amino acids: CASSIEPGLHSYNEQFF.

The rearrangement uses TRBV14 and TRBJ1-4; TCRdb selects TRBD1, and the lack of DNA leaves this call unchecked. CDR1 and CDR2 from the germline V gene are SGHDN and FVKESK. The CDR3 spans 17 residues. CDR3 region: CASSQGLAGGSHEKLFF.

The CDR3 loop is CASSQVGGEGPYNSPLHF. V gene TRBV14 combines with J gene TRBJ1-6; TCRdb proposes TRBD1, but this gene call is untestable without DNA. In germline, CDR1 is SGHDN, CDR2 FVKESK. CDR3 length: 18 amino acids.

This chain uses TRBV7-6 with TRBJ1-1. This CDR3 region has 12 residues. Germline V lookup: CDR1 SGHVS, CDR2 FNYEAQ. The CDR3 loop is CASSLSGTEAFF.

J is TRBJ1-2 and V is TRBV7-9; TCRdb's D call of TRBD1 is untestable without DNA. Germline CDR1 is SEHNR and CDR2 is FQNEAQ (reference sequence). CDR3 length equals 16 residues. The CDR3 loop is CASSFSIRSSPEGYIF. Drawing the rest from reference TRBV7-9 and TRBJ1-2, the complete variable domain is DTGVSQNPRHKITKRGQNVTFRCDPISEHNRLYWYRQTLGQGPEFLTYFQNEAQLEKSRLLSDRFSAERPKGSFSTLEIQRTEQGDSAMYLCASSFSIRSSPEGYIFGSGTRLTVV.

J is TRBJ2-1 and V is TRBV4-1. Germline loops: CDR1 MGHRA, CDR2 YSYEKL. The CDR3 loop spans 11 amino acids. The CDR3 protein is CASVYYNEQFF.

The V and J genes are TRBV12-3 or TRBV12-4 and TRBJ2-7; the D gene TCRdb calls, TRBD1, cannot be checked with no DNA. The CDR3 runs 14 residues. The CDR3: CASTWGHVTYEQYF.

The chain recombines TRBV4-1 with TRBJ2-5; TCRdb outputs TRBD1, but without DNA this stays unchecked. This CDR3 contains 18 residues. The germline V gene encodes CDR1 MGHRA and CDR2 YSYEKL. CDR3: CASSQLSNRDRAVETQYF.

The V and J genes are TRBV4-2 and TRBJ2-7. Germline loops: CDR1 LGHNA, CDR2 YNFKEQ. The CDR3 is made up of 13 amino acids. CDR3 sequence: CASSQDDSYEQYF.

This chain links TRBV6-2 or TRBV6-3 with TRBJ2-1; TCRdb names TRBD2, which stays unverified in the absence of DNA. This CDR3 contains 13 residues. Germline CDR1 reads MNHEY; CDR2 reads SVGEGT. The CDR3 sequence is CATGSGSSNEQFF.

J is TRBJ1-2 and V is TRBV20-1. CDR1 is DFQATT and CDR2 is SNEGSKA in the germline V gene (reference sequence). The CDR3 has 12 amino acids. CDR3 loop: CSATGGLYGYTF.

The chain's CDR3 is CASSLEGTAESFF. The chain has TRBV7-9 and TRBJ2-1. From germline, CDR1 is SEHNR and CDR2 FQNEAQ (reference sequence). The length of the CDR3 is 13 residues.

The V call is TRBV6-5, the J call TRBJ2-1; TCRdb's D gene call, TRBD2, goes unchecked for lack of DNA. The CDR3 is 15 amino acids. Germline CDR1 and CDR2: MNHEY and SVGAGI. This CDR3 reads CASSSGTSGDNEQFF.

This chain joins TRBV7-9 and TRBJ1-1. The CDR3 length is 13 residues. Per germline, CDR1 SEHNR and CDR2 FQNEAQ (reference sequence). This chain's CDR3 is CASISGPGTEAFF.

The chain uses TRBV7-9 and TRBJ1-1. The CDR3 has 13 residues. Germline CDR1 reads SEHNR; CDR2 reads FQNEAQ (reference sequence). The CDR3 loop is CASSFTEYTEAFF.

The chain links TRBV19 to TRBJ2-3. CDR1 is LNHDA and CDR2 is SQIVND in the germline V gene (reference sequence). The CDR3 runs to 12 residues. The CDR3 protein is CASSISADTQYF.

The V gene is TRBV7-9, the J gene TRBJ2-7; TCRdb indicates TRBD2, and absent DNA this call remains unverified. This CDR3 spans 14 amino acids. Germline V gene data show CDR1 as SEHNR and CDR2 as FQNEAQ (reference sequence). The CDR3 spells CASSESGLIYEQYF. Combining the CDR3 with reference TRBV7-9 and TRBJ2-7 gives the whole variable domain DTGVSQNPRHKITKRGQNVTFRCDPISEHNRLYWYRQTLGQGPEFLTYFQNEAQLEKSRLLSDRFSAERPKGSFSTLEIQRTEQGDSAMYLCASSESGLIYEQYFGPGTRLTVT.